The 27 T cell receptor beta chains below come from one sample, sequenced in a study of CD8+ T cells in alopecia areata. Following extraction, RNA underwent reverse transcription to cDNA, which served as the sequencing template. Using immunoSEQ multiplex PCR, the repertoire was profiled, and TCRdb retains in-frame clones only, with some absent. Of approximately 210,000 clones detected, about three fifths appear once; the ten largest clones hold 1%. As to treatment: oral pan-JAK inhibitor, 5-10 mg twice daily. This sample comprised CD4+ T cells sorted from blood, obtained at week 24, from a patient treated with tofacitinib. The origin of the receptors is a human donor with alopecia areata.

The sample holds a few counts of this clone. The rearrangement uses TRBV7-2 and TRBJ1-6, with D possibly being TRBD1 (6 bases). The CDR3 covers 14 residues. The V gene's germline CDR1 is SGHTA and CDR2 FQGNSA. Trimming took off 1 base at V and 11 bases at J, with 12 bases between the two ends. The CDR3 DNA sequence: TGTGCCAGCAGCTTAGGAGTCGGACAGACACCCCTCCACTTT. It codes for CASSLGVGQTPLHF. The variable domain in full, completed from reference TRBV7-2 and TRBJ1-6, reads GAGVSQSPSNKVTEKGKDVELRCDPISGHTALYWYRQSLGQGLEFLIYFQGNSAPDKSGLPSDRFSAERTGGSVSTLTIQRTQQEDSAVYLCASSLGVGQTPLHFGNGTRLTVT.

Here the CDR3 DNA reads TGTGCCAGCAGCTCCCGGGCCTTATCTGAAAAACTGTTTTTT. Encoded protein: CASSSRALSEKLFF. The chain recombines TRBV2 with TRBJ1-4, with D hard to call. This CDR3 contains 14 residues. The germline V gene has CDR1 SNHLY and CDR2 FYNNEI. V was cut by 6 bases and J by 7 bases, with 15 bases left in between.

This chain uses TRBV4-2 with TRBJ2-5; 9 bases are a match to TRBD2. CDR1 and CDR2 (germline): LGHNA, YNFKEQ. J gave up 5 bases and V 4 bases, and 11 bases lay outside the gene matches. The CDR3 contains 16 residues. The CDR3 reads CASSPESGLARETQYF. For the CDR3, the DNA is TGTGCCAGCAGCCCGGAGTCGGGACTAGCAAGGGAGACCCAGTACTTC.

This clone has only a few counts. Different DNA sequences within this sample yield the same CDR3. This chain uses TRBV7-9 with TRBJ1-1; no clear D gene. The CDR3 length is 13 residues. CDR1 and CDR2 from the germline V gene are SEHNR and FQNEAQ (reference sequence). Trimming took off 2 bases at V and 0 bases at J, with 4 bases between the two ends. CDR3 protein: CASSLYVNTEAFF. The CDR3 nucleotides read TGTGCCAGCAGCTTATATGTGAACACTGAAGCTTTCTTT. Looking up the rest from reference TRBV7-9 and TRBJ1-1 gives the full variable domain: DTGVSQNPRHKITKRGQNVTFRCDPISEHNRLYWYRQTLGQGPEFLTYFQNEAQLEKSRLLSDRFSAERPKGSFSTLEIQRTEQGDSAMYLCASSLYVNTEAFFGQGTRLTVV.

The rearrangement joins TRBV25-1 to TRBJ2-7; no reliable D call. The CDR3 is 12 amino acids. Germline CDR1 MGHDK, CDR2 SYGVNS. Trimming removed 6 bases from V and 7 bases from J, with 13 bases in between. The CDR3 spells CASRMGIGEQYF. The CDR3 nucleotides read TGTGCCAGCAGAATGGGGATCGGGGAGCAGTACTTC.

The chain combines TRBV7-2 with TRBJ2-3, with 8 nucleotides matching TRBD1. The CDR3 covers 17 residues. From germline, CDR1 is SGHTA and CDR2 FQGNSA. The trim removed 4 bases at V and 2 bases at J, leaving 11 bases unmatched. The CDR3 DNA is TGTGCCAGCAGCTCCCCAGGGGGCTGGCCCATCACAGATACGCAGTATTTT. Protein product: CASSSPGGWPITDTQYF.

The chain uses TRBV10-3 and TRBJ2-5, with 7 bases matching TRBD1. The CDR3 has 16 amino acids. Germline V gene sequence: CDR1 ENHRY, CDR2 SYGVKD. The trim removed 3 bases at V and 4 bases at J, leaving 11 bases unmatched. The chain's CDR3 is CAISDPVRAGGETQYF. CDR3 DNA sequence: TGTGCCATCAGTGATCCCGTGAGGGCAGGGGGAGAGACCCAGTACTTC.

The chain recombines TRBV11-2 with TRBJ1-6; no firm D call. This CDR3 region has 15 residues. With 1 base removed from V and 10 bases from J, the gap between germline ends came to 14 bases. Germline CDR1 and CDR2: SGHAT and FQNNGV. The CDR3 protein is CASSLGVGRVSPLHF. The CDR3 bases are TGTGCCAGCAGCTTAGGGGTAGGGAGAGTGTCACCCCTCCACTTT.

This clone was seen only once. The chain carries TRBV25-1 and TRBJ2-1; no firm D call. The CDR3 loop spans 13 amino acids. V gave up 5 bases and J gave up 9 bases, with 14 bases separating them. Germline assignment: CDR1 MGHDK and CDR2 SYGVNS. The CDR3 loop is CASSLGSGSEQFF. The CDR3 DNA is TGTGCCAGCAGTCTTGGATCCGGCAGTGAGCAGTTCTTC.

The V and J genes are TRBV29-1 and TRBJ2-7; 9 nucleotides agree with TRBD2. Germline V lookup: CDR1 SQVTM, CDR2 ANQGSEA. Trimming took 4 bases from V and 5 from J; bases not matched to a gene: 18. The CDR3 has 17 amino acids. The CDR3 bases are TGCAGCGTTGCTAAGCCTCCCGCGGGAGGGGTATTGGACGAGCAGTACTTC. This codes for CSVAKPPAGGVLDEQYF.

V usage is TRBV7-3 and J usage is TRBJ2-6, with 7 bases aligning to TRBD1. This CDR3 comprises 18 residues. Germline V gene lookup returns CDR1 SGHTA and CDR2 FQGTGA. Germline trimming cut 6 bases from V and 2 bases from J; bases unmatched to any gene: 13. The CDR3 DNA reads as TGTGCCAGCAGTCCCAATAGGGGGACAGCGACTGGGGCCAACGTCCTGACTTTC. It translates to CASSPNRGTATGANVLTF.

As DNA, the CDR3 is TGTGCCAGCACCCAAGGACAGGCCTACGAGCAGTACTTC. It encodes CASTQGQAYEQYF. The chain has TRBV7-9 and TRBJ2-7; 7 nucleotides line up with TRBD1. Germline V gives CDR1 SEHNR, CDR2 FQNEAQ (reference sequence). The length of the CDR3 is 13 residues. Trimming took 7 bases from V and 2 from J; bases not matched to a gene: 5.

CDR3 sequence reads: CASSYSANNYGYTF. The CDR3 DNA is TGTGCCAGCAGTTACTCGGCCAATAACTATGGCTACACCTTC. The genes are TRBV6-6 and TRBJ1-2; D not resolved. V was trimmed by 0 bases and J by 1 base, leaving 6 bases between them. The CDR3 contains 14 residues. CDR1 MNHNY and CDR2 SVGAGI come from the germline V gene (reference sequence).

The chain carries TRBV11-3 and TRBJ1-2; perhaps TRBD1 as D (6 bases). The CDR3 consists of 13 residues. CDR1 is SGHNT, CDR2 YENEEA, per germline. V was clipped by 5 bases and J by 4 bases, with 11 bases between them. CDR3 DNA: TGTGCCAGCAGCCAGGGACAAAGCTATGGCTACACCTTC. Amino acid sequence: CASSQGQSYGYTF.

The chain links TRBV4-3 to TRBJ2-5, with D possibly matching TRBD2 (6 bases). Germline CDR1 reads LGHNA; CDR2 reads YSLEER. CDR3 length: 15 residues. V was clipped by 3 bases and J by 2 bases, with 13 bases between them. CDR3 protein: CASSHKNSGQETQYF. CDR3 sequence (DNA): TGCGCCAGCAGCCACAAAAACAGCGGGCAAGAGACCCAGTACTTC.

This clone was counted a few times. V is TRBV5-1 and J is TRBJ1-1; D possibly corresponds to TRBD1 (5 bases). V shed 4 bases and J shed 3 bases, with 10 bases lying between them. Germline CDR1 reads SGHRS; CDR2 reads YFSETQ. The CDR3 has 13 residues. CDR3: CASSQWGYTEAFF. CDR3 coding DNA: TGCGCCAGCAGCCAGTGGGGGTACACTGAAGCTTTCTTT. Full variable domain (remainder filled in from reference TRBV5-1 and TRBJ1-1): KAGVTQTPRYLIKTRGQQVTLSCSPISGHRSVSWYQQTPGQGLQFLFEYFSETQRNKGNFPGRFSGRQFSNSRSEMNVSTLELGDSALYLCASSQWGYTEAFFGQGTRLTVV.

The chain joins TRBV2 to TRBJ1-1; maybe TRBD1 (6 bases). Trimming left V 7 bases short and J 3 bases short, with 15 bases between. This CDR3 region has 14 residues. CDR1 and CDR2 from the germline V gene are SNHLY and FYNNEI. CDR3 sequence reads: CASKTQGGDTEAFF. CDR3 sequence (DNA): TGTGCCAGCAAAACACAGGGAGGGGACACTGAAGCTTTCTTT.

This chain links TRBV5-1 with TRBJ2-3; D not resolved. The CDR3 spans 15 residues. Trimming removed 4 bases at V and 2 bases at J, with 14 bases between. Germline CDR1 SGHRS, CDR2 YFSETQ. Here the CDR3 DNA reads TGCGCCAGCAGCCCGGAGAACCGATACACAGATACGCAGTATTTT. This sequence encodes CASSPENRYTDTQYF.

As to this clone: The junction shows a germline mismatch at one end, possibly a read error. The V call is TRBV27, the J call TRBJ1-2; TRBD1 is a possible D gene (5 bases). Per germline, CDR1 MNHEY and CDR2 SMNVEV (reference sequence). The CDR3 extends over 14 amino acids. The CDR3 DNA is TGTGCCAGTAGTTTATCGGCAGGGCCCTATGGCTACACCTTC. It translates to CASSLSAGPYGYTF.

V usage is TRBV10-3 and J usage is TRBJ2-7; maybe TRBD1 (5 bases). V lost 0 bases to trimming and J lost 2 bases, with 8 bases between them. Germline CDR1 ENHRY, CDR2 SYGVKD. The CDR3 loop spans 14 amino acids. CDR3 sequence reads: CAISESQGTYEQYF. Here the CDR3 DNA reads TGTGCCATCAGTGAGTCGCAGGGAACCTACGAGCAGTACTTC.

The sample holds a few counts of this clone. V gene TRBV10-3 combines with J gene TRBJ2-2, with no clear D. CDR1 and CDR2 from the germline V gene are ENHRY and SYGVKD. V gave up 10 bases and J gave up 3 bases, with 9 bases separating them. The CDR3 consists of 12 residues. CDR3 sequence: CATRAHTGELFF. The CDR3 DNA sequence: TGTGCCACAAGGGCCCACACCGGGGAGCTGTTTTTT.

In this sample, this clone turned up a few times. The CDR3 DNA reads as TGTGCCAGTAGTAACGGACAGGGTGAGCAGCCCCAGCATTTT. Residues: CASSNGQGEQPQHF. The rearrangement joins TRBV19 to TRBJ1-5, with TRBD1 matching 8 bases. The V segment lost 4 bases and the J segment 7 bases; nucleotides outside the gene matches: 6. Germline CDR1 reads LNHDA; CDR2 reads SQIVND (reference sequence). The CDR3 has 14 amino acids.

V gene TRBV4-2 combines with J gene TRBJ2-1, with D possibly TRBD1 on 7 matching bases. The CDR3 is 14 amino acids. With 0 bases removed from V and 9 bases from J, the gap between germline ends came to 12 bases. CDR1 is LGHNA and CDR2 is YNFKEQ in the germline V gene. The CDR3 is CASSQDPRDSEQFF. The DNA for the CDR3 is TGTGCCAGCAGCCAAGATCCGCGGGACAGTGAGCAGTTCTTC.

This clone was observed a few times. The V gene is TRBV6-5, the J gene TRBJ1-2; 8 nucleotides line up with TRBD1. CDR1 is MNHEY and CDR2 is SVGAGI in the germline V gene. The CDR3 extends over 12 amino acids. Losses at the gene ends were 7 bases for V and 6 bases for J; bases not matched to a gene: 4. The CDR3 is CASTRTGHGYTF. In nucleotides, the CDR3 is TGTGCCAGCACGAGGACAGGGCATGGCTACACCTTC.

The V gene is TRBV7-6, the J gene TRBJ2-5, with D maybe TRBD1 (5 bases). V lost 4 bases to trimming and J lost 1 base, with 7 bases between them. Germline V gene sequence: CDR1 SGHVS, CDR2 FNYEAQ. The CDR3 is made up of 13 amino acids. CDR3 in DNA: TGTGCCAGCAGCTCAGGGTTCCAAGAGACCCAGTACTTC. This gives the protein CASSSGFQETQYF.

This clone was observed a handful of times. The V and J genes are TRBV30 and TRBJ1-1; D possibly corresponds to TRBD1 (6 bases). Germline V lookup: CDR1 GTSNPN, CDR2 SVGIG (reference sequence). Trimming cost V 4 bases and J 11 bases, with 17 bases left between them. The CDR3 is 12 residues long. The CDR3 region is CAWNVRGRGAFF. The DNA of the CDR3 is TGTGCCTGGAACGTTAGGGGGAGAGGGGCTTTCTTT.

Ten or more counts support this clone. The CDR3 DNA reads as TGTGCCATCAGTGAAGGGGCCAACACTGAAGCTTTCTTT. Translating gives CAISEGANTEAFF. The J gene is TRBJ1-1, the V gene TRBV10-3; the D gene is possibly TRBD1 (5 bases). Trimming stripped 3 bases from V and 2 bases from J, with 7 bases between. The CDR3 has 13 residues. Germline CDR1 ENHRY, CDR2 SYGVKD.